This passage covers 23 T cell receptor beta chains from one sample sequenced in a study of blood T cell repertoires in COVID-19. Repertoires were generated with immunoSEQ multiplex PCR, while TCRdb's copy carries only in-frame clones and drops some. The table has hundreds of thousands of clones, over 75% seen once. The sample comprised PBMCs or T cells enriched from blood (not recorded which). The receptors were gathered from a man aged 30 to 39 who had recovered from COVID-19.

The chain links TRBV6-5 to TRBJ1-1, with D possibly TRBD1 on 6 matching bases. CDR3 size: 15 residues. The germline V gene encodes CDR1 MNHEY and CDR2 SVGAGI. Trimming pared 6 bases from V and 3 bases from J, leaving 17 bases between. CDR3 nucleotide sequence: TGTGCCAGCAGCTCACTTCAGGGGTTGGACACTGAAGCTTTCTTT. As protein: CASSSLQGLDTEAFF.

The chain has TRBV29-1 and TRBJ2-7; TRBD2 matches 14 bases. Germline V gene lookup returns CDR1 SQVTM and CDR2 ANQGSEA. The CDR3 is 13 residues long. Unmatched junction bases numbered 8, after V lost 7 bases and J lost 9 bases. CDR3 protein: CSAGTSGSLGQYF. CDR3 DNA: TGCAGCGCCGGGACTAGCGGGAGTCTGGGGCAGTACTTC.

The sample holds many counts of this clone. The gene calls are TRBV19 and TRBJ2-2, with 10 bases lining up with TRBD1. This CDR3 has 18 amino acids. The V and J ends lost 6 bases and 1 base, in that order; junction bases with no gene match: 11. The V gene's germline CDR1 is LNHDA and CDR2 SQIVND (reference sequence). The CDR3 protein is CASRSPGRDRGNTGELFF. In DNA form, the CDR3 reads TGTGCCAGTAGGTCCCCAGGAAGGGACAGGGGGAACACCGGGGAGCTGTTTTTT.

This CDR3 is CASSLYPRSDYGYTF. The CDR3, as DNA: TGTGCCAGCAGTTTATACCCACGATCGGACTATGGCTACACCTTC. V is TRBV27 and J is TRBJ1-2; D ambiguous. This CDR3 has 15 residues. Germline lookup yields CDR1 MNHEY and CDR2 SMNVEV (reference sequence). Trimming left V 1 base short and J 3 bases short, with 12 bases between.

The genes are TRBV2 and TRBJ2-7, with D perhaps matching TRBD1 (5 bases). CDR3 length equals 12 residues. Deletions cut 2 bases from V and 6 bases from J, with 8 bases between. The V gene's germline CDR1 is SNHLY and CDR2 FYNNEI. CDR3 in amino acids: CASSESTAEQYF. The CDR3 DNA reads as TGTGCCAGCAGTGAATCGACAGCCGAGCAGTACTTC.

The V gene is TRBV29-1, the J gene TRBJ2-1, with 16 bases matching TRBD2. The CDR3 spans 16 residues. After removal of 5 bases from V and 4 bases from J, the junction contained 5 bases not matched to a gene. The germline V gene has CDR1 SQVTM and CDR2 ANQGSEA. The CDR3 DNA follows: TGCAGCGTTCCCGGGACTAGCGGGAGGGCGTACAATGAGCAGTTCTTC. This sequence encodes CSVPGTSGRAYNEQFF.

This clone was observed once. This sequence joins TRBV7-9 and TRBJ2-3; 9 bases map to TRBD1. Germline trimming cut 5 bases from V and 9 bases from J; bases unmatched to any gene: 15. The CDR3 covers 16 residues. In germline, CDR1 is SEHNR, CDR2 FQNEAQ (reference sequence). CDR3 bases: TGTGCCAGCAGCCATATACCCCCGGGACAGGGTGAGACGCAGTATTTT. It specifies CASSHIPPGQGETQYF.

This chain uses TRBV28 with TRBJ1-1; 11 bases agree with TRBD1. V lost 6 bases to trimming and J lost 5 bases; unmatched junction nucleotides: 8. The germline V gene encodes CDR1 MDHEN and CDR2 SYDVKM. The CDR3 totals 15 residues. CDR3 coding DNA: TGTGCCAGCAGCTCCACGGACAGGGGGCTTACTGAAGCTTTCTTT. This sequence encodes CASSSTDRGLTEAFF. Combining the CDR3 with reference TRBV28 and TRBJ1-1 gives the whole variable domain DVKVTQSSRYLVKRTGEKVFLECVQDMDHENMFWYRQDPGLGLRLIYFSYDVKMKEKGDIPEGYSVSREKKERFSLILESASTNQTSMYLCASSSTDRGLTEAFFGQGTRLTVV.

This chain uses TRBV2 with TRBJ2-6, with a tentative D call TRBD1 (6 bases). The germline CDR1 and CDR2 sequences are SNHLY and FYNNEI. This CDR3 comprises 14 residues. The germline V and J ends were trimmed by 7 bases and 4 bases, with 11 bases remaining between them. The CDR3 sequence: CASKDRSGANVLTF. CDR3 sequence (DNA): TGTGCCAGCAAGGACAGATCCGGGGCCAACGTCCTGACTTTC.

This clone was seen only once. The gene calls are TRBV28 and TRBJ2-3; tentatively, D is TRBD2 (7 bases). The V gene lost 5 bases and the J gene lost 2 bases, with 17 bases spanning the gap. The CDR3 has 16 amino acids. CDR1 is MDHEN and CDR2 is SYDVKM in the germline V gene. This chain's CDR3 is CASSPGGRDYTDTQYF. CDR3 in DNA: TGTGCCAGCAGTCCGGGGGGCAGGGACTACACAGATACGCAGTATTTT.

This clone was detected only once. This sequence joins TRBV5-6 and TRBJ1-2; D gene uncertain. CDR1 is SGHDT and CDR2 is YYEEEE in the germline V gene. The CDR3 covers 15 residues. Trimming took off 4 bases at V and 7 bases at J, with 20 bases between the two ends. The CDR3 region has the DNA TGTGCCAGCAGCGCCGAGGCGGGGTACTGGGTTGGCTACACCTTC. It specifies CASSAEAGYWVGYTF.

This clone appeared a single time. V gene TRBV15 combines with J gene TRBJ2-1, with D perhaps TRBD2 (5 bases). There are 19 residues in the CDR3. Trimming stripped 1 base from V and 0 bases from J, with 19 bases between. In germline, CDR1 is LNHNV, CDR2 YYDKDF (reference sequence). The CDR3 DNA sequence: TGTGCCACCAGCAGAGTCTTCGGACGGCTAGCAATCTCCTACAATGAGCAGTTCTTC. Translated: CATSRVFGRLAISYNEQFF.

This clone came up once. The V gene is TRBV18, the J gene TRBJ2-4; possible D gene TRBD2, 6 bases. Germline CDR1 reads KGHSH; CDR2 reads LQKENI. V gave up 0 bases and J gave up 5 bases, with 8 bases separating them. CDR3 size: 14 residues. CDR3 sequence (DNA): TGTGCCAGCTCACCACCCGGAGGGGAAAACATTCAGTACTTC. It translates to CASSPPGGENIQYF. The whole variable domain, filled in from reference TRBV18 and TRBJ2-4, reads NAGVMQNPRHLVRRRGQEARLRCSPMKGHSHVYWYRQLPEEGLKFMVYLQKENIIDESGMPKERFSAEFPKEGPSILRIQQVVRGDSAAYFCASSPPGGENIQYFGAGTRLSVL.

This chain connects TRBV4-1 to TRBJ1-6, with D unclear. Trimming shortened V by 1 base and J by 7 bases, and 11 bases separated the two germline ends. CDR3 length equals 15 residues. The germline gives CDR1 MGHRA, CDR2 YSYEKL. CDR3 DNA: TGCGCCAGCAGCCAAGTCTCCCCGGGGAATTCACCCCTCCACTTT. It is translated as CASSQVSPGNSPLHF.

V usage is TRBV18 and J usage is TRBJ1-3; 9 positions agree with TRBD1. This CDR3 is built from 16 residues. CDR1 is KGHSH, CDR2 LQKENI, per germline. V was clipped by 3 bases and J by 10 bases; unmatched bases: 13. CDR3 nucleotide sequence: TGTGCCAGCTCACCTCGGACAGGGGTCGATGCTAGGACCATATATTTT. Its translation: CASSPRTGVDARTIYF.

This clone was counted between two and nine times. The chain combines TRBV6-5 with TRBJ2-3; D unresolved. Germline values: CDR1 MNHEY, CDR2 SVGAGI. V lost 6 bases, J lost 2 bases, and 6 bases lay in between. The length of the CDR3 is 12 residues. CDR3: CASRQTTDTQYF. The CDR3, as DNA: TGTGCCAGCAGACAGACCACAGATACGCAGTATTTT.

The chain uses TRBV5-5 and TRBJ2-5, with 12 bases that match TRBD2. Germline CDR1 SGHKS, CDR2 YYEKEE (reference sequence). Germline trimming cut 1 base from V and 5 bases from J; bases unmatched to any gene: 15. The CDR3 consists of 19 residues. CDR3 sequence reads: CASSLFETSGSPEAETQYF. DNA for the CDR3: TGTGCCAGCAGCTTGTTCGAGACTAGCGGGAGCCCCGAGGCTGAGACCCAGTACTTC.

This clone was recorded once. The chain links TRBV7-2 to TRBJ1-2; TRBD1 is a possible D gene (5 bases). The germline V gene encodes CDR1 SGHTA and CDR2 FQGNSA. V was cut by 1 base and J by 4 bases, with 13 bases left in between. The CDR3 covers 15 residues. CDR3 protein: CASSLGAGQVYGYTF. CDR3 in DNA: TGTGCCAGCAGCTTAGGGGCAGGGCAGGTCTATGGCTACACCTTC.

The rearrangement links TRBV28 to TRBJ1-1; D is undetermined. Germline V lookup: CDR1 MDHEN, CDR2 SYDVKM. V was cut by 7 bases and J by 1 base, with 4 bases left in between. This CDR3 spans 11 amino acids. CDR3 residues: CASNRNTEAFF. The CDR3 region has the DNA TGTGCCAGCAACAGGAACACTGAAGCTTTCTTT.

J is TRBJ2-1 and V is TRBV27, with a tentative D call TRBD2 (6 bases). The V end lost 6 bases, the J end lost 0 bases, and 12 bases lay between the germline ends. This CDR3 has 15 residues. Germline-derived CDR1 and CDR2 are MNHEY and SMNVEV (reference sequence). CDR3 sequence (DNA): TGTGCCAGCAGATCCGGGACTGTCTCCTACAATGAGCAGTTCTTC. This translates into CASRSGTVSYNEQFF.

This chain joins TRBV5-1 and TRBJ2-3, with 7 bases identical to TRBD1. The germline gives CDR1 SGHRS, CDR2 YFSETQ. The CDR3 is made up of 14 amino acids. J gave up 1 base and V 6 bases, and 5 bases lay outside the gene matches. The CDR3 region is CASNRGQGTDTQYF. CDR3 DNA: TGCGCCAGCAATAGAGGACAGGGCACAGATACGCAGTATTTT.

This clone appeared a few times. CDR3 residues: CASSPNEDRGDEAFF. CDR3 DNA sequence: TGTGCCAGCAGCCCGAACGAAGACAGGGGTGATGAAGCTTTCTTT. The chain employs TRBV11-1 and TRBJ1-1, with 8 bases aligning to TRBD1. Losses at the gene ends were 5 bases for V and 7 bases for J; bases not matched to a gene: 12. This CDR3 is 15 amino acids long. The germline gives CDR1 SGHAT, CDR2 FQDESV (reference sequence).

The chain links TRBV2 to TRBJ1-4; D gene ambiguous. Between the trimmed V and J ends, which lost 6 bases and 0 bases, there was a span of 11 bases. This CDR3 has 15 residues. Germline V lookup: CDR1 SNHLY, CDR2 FYNNEI. The CDR3 is CASSPRLATNEKLFF. For the CDR3, the DNA is TGTGCCAGCAGCCCTCGACTTGCAACTAATGAAAAACTGTTTTTT.